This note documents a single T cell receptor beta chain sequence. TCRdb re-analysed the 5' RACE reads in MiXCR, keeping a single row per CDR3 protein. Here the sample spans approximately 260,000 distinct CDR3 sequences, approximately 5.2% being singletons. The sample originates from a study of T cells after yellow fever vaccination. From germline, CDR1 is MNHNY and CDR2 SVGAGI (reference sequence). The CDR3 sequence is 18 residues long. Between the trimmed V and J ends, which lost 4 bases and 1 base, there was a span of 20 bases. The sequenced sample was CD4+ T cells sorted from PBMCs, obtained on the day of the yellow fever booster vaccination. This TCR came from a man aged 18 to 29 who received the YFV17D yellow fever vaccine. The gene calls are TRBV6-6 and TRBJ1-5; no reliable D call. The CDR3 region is CASSFPTRRGGSNQPQHF. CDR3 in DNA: TGTGCCAGCAGTTTTCCCACTCGACGCGGTGGAAGCAATCAGCCCCAGCATTTT.